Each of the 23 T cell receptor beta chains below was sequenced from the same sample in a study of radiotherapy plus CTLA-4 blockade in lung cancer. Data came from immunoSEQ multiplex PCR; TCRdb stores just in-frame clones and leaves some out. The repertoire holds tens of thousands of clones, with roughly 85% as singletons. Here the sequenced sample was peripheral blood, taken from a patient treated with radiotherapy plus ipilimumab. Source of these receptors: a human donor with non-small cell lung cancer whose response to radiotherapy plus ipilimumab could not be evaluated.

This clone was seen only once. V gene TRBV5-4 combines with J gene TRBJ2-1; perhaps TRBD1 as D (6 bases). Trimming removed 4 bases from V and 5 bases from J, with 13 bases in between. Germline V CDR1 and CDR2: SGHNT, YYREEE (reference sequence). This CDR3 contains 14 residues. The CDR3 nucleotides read TGTGCCAGCAGCCCTACAGGGCAGGACAATGAGCAGTTCTTC. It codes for CASSPTGQDNEQFF.

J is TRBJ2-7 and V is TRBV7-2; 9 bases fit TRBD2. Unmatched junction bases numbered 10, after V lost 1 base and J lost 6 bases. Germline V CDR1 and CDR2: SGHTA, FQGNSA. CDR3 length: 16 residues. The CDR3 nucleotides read TGTGCCAGCAGCTTAGGAGTTCGGTCGACTAGCGGCGAGCAGTACTTC. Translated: CASSLGVRSTSGEQYF.

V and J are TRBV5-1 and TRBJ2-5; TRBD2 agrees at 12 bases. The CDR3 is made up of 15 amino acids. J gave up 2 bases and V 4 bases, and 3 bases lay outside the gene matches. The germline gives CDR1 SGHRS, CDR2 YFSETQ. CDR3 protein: CASSTTSGRQETQYF. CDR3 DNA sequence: TGCGCCAGCAGCACGACTAGCGGGAGACAAGAGACCCAGTACTTC.

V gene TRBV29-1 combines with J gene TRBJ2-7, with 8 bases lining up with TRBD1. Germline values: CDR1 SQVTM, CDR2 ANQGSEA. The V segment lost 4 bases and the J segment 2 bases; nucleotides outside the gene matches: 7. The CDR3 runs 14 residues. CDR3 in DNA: TGCAGCGTTGGGAGACAGGGGCCTACCTACGAGCAGTACTTC. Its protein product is CSVGRQGPTYEQYF.

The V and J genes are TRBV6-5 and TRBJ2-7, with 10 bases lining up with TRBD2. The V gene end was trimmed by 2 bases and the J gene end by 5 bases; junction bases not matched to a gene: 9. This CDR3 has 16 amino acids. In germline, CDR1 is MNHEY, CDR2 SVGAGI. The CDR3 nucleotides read TGTGCCAGCAGTTACCTCCCGCTAGCGGGAGTCAACGAGCAGTACTTC. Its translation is CASSYLPLAGVNEQYF.

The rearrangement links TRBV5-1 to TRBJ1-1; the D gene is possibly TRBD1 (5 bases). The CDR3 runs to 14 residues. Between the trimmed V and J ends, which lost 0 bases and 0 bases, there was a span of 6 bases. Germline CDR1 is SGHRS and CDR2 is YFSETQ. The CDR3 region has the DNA TGCGCCAGCAGCTTGGGGGGGGTGAACACTGAAGCTTTCTTT. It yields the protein CASSLGGVNTEAFF.

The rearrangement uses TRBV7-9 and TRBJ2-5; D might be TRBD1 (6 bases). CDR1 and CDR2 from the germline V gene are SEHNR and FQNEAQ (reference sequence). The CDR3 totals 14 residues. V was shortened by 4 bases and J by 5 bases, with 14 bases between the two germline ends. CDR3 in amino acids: CASSWGLAGETQYF. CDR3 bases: TGTGCCAGCAGCTGGGGGCTGGCCGGGGAGACCCAGTACTTC.

CDR3 coding DNA: TGTGCCAGCAGCTCGGGACTAGCGGGAGATCTGGATACGCAGTATTTT. It is translated as CASSSGLAGDLDTQYF. V is TRBV5-5 and J is TRBJ2-3; 14 bases are shared with TRBD2. The CDR3 consists of 16 residues. In germline, CDR1 is SGHKS, CDR2 YYEKEE (reference sequence). After removal of 3 bases from V and 6 bases from J, the junction contained 6 bases not matched to a gene.

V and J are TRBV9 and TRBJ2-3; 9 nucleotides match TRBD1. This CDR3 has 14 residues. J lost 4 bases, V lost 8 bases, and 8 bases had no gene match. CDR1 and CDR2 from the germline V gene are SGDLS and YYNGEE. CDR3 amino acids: CARTGTGRPDTQYF. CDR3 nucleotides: TGTGCCAGGACCGGGACAGGGAGACCAGATACGCAGTATTTT.

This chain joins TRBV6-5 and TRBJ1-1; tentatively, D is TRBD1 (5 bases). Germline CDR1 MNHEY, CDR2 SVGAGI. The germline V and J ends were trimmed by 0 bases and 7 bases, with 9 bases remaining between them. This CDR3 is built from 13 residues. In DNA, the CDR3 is TGTGCCAGCAGTTACTCGCAAACAGGTGAAGCTTTCTTT. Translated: CASSYSQTGEAFF.

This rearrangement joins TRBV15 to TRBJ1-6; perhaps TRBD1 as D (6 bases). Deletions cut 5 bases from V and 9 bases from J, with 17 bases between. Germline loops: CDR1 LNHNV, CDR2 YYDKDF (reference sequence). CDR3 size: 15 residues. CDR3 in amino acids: CATSESGTFSSPLHF. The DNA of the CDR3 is TGTGCCACCAGCGAATCTGGGACATTTAGTTCACCCCTCCACTTT.

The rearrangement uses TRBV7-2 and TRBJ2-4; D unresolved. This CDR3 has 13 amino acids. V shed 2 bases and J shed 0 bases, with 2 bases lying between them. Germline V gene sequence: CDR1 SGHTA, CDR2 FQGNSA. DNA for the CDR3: TGTGCCAGCAGCTTACAAGCCAAAAACATTCAGTACTTC. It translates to CASSLQAKNIQYF.

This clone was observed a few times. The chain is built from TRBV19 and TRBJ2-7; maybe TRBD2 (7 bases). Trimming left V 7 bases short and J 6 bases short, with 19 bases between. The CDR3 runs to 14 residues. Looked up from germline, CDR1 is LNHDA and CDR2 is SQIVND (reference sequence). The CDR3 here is CASNGWGGQGEQYF. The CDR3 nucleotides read TGTGCCAGTAATGGCTGGGGGGGCCAAGGCGAGCAGTACTTC. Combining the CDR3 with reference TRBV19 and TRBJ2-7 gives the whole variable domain DGGITQSPKYLFRKEGQNVTLSCEQNLNHDAMYWYRQDPGQGLRLIYYSQIVNDFQKGDIAEGYSVSREKKESFPLTVTSAQKNPTAFYLCASNGWGGQGEQYFGPGTRLTVT.

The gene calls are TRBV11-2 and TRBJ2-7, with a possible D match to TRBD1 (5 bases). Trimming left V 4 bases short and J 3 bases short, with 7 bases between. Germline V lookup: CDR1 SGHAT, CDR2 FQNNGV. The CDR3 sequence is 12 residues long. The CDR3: CASSSTGYEQYF. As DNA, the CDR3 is TGTGCCAGCAGCTCTACAGGCTACGAGCAGTACTTC.

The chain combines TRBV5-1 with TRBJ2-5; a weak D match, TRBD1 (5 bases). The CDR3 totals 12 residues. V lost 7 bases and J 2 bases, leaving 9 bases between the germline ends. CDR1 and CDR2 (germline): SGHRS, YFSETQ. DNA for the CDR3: TGCGCCAGCCGCACAGGTCAAGAGACCCAGTACTTC. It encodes CASRTGQETQYF.

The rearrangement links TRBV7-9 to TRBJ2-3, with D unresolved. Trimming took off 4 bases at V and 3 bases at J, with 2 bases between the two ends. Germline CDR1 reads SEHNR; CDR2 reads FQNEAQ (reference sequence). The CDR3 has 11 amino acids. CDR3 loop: CASSSTDTQYF. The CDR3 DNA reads TGTGCCAGCAGCTCAACAGATACGCAGTATTTT.

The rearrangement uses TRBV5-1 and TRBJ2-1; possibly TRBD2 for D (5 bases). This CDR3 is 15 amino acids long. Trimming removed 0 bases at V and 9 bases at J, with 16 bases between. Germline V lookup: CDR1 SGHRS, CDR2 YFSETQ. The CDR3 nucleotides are TGCGCCAGCAGCTTGGGCTTTGAGGGCAAGAGTGAGCAGTTCTTC. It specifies CASSLGFEGKSEQFF.

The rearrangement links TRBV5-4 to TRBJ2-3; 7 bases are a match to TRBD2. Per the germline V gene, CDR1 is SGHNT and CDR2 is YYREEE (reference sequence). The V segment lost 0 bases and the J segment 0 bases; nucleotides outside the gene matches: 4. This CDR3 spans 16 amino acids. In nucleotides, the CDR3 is TGTGCCAGCAGCTTGGGTAGCGGGTCTAGCACAGATACGCAGTATTTT. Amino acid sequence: CASSLGSGSSTDTQYF. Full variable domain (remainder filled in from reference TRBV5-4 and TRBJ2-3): ETGVTQSPTHLIKTRGQQVTLRCSSQSGHNTVSWYQQALGQGPQFIFQYYREEENGRGNFPPRFSGLQFPNYSSELNVNALELDDSALYLCASSLGSGSSTDTQYFGPGTRLTVL.

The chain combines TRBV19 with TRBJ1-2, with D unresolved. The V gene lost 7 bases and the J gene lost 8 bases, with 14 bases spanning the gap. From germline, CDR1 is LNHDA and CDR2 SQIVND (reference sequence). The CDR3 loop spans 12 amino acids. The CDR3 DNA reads TGTGCCAGTATTGCAGGACCGGGGGGCTACACCTTC. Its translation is CASIAGPGGYTF.

The CDR3, as DNA: TGTGCCAGTACCCTCCGGGACAGGGACAATTCACCCCTCCACTTT. Protein: CASTLRDRDNSPLHF. The V gene is TRBV19, the J gene TRBJ1-6, with 9 bases matching TRBD1. This CDR3 region has 15 residues. CDR1 LNHDA and CDR2 SQIVND come from the germline V gene (reference sequence). V shed 7 bases and J 7 bases; nucleotides not matched to a gene: 8.

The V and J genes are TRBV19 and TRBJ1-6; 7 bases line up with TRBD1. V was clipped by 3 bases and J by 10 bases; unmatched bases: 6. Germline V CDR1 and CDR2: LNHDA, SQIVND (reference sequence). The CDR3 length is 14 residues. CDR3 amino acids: CASSIPRGLSPLHF. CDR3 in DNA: TGTGCCAGTAGTATCCCCAGGGGGTTGTCACCCCTCCACTTT.

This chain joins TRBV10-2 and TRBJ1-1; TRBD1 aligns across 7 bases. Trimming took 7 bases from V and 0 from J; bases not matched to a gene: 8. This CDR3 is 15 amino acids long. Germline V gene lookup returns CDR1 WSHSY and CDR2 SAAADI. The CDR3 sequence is CASTRGGRVNTEAFF. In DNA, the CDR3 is TGCGCCAGCACCCGAGGGGGCCGGGTGAACACTGAAGCTTTCTTT.

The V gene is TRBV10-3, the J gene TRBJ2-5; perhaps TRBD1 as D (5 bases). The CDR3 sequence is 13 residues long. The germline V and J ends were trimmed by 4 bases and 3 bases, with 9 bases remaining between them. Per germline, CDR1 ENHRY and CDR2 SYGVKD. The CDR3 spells CAISVQGEETQYF. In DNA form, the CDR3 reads TGTGCCATCAGTGTGCAGGGTGAAGAGACCCAGTACTTC.